One and the same sample provided the 10 T cell receptor beta chains below, sequenced in a study of early T cells in non-severe SARS-CoV-2 infection. One entry per CDR3 protein results from TCRdb running MiXCR on the 5' RACE reads. The sample holds about 62,000 distinct CDR3 sequences, approximately 9% seen once. Sample: whole blood. The source is an adult who was a healthcare worker with PCR-confirmed SARS-CoV-2 infection or an uninfected control (not recorded which).

The chain links TRBV6-5 to TRBJ2-1, with 9 bases lining up with TRBD2. The length of the CDR3 is 16 residues. Germline assignment: CDR1 MNHEY and CDR2 SVGAGI. Trimming cost V 6 bases and J 7 bases; bases outside gene matches: 13. In DNA form, the CDR3 reads TGTGCCAGCAGACCAAGGAGGCTAGCGGGGAGAAATGAGCAGTTCTTC. Residues: CASRPRRLAGRNEQFF.

This chain connects TRBV27 to TRBJ2-1, with unresolved D. Germline loops: CDR1 MNHEY, CDR2 SMNVEV (reference sequence). This CDR3 comprises 14 residues. Trimming stripped 5 bases from V and 6 bases from J, with 14 bases between. CDR3 coding DNA: TGTGCCAGCAGTCTAACGGACCGGATCAATGAGCAGTTCTTC. Its protein product is CASSLTDRINEQFF.

This clonotype occurred a few times. V and J are TRBV5-5 and TRBJ2-7, with a tentative D call TRBD1 (5 bases). Trimming shortened V by 4 bases and J by 8 bases, and 16 bases separated the two germline ends. CDR1 is SGHKS, CDR2 YYEKEE, per germline (reference sequence). The CDR3 covers 13 residues. CDR3 in amino acids: CASSAGPGNQQYV. CDR3 nucleotides: TGTGCCAGCAGCGCAGGTCCAGGGAACCAGCAGTACGTC.

The chain links TRBV7-8 to TRBJ2-2, with D uncertain. From germline, CDR1 is SGHVS and CDR2 FQNEAQ. The ends were cut back, 6 bases at V and 7 bases at J, with 18 bases in the middle. The CDR3 extends over 15 amino acids. CDR3 DNA: TGTGCCAGCAGGGATACCCGCACCACCAACGGGGAGCTGTTTTTT. Its translation is CASRDTRTTNGELFF.

This clonotype was recorded many times. The V gene is TRBV19, the J gene TRBJ2-2, with 9 bases that match TRBD2. Germline CDR1 is LNHDA and CDR2 is SQIVND (reference sequence). With 7 bases clipped from V and 3 bases from J, the junction kept 6 bases outside the gene matches. The CDR3 sequence is 15 residues long. CDR3 coding DNA: TGTGCCAGTATGGTGAGCGGGGGGTACACCGGGGAGCTGTTTTTT. Translating gives CASMVSGGYTGELFF. The full variable domain, completed using reference TRBV19 and TRBJ2-2, is DGGITQSPKYLFRKEGQNVTLSCEQNLNHDAMYWYRQDPGQGLRLIYYSQIVNDFQKGDIAEGYSVSREKKESFPLTVTSAQKNPTAFYLCASMVSGGYTGELFFGEGSRLTVL.

The V and J genes are TRBV12-3 or TRBV12-4 and TRBJ2-5; 14 bases map to TRBD2. Unmatched junction bases numbered 8, after V lost 6 bases and J lost 5 bases. The CDR3 loop spans 16 amino acids. The CDR3 loop is CASSEGLAGAGETQYF. CDR3 DNA sequence: TGTGCCAGCAGCGAGGGACTAGCGGGGGCGGGGGAGACCCAGTACTTC.

This chain joins TRBV7-7 and TRBJ2-1; TRBD2 matches 7 bases. This CDR3 contains 14 residues. CDR1 and CDR2 (germline): SSHAT, FNYEAQ (reference sequence). With V trimmed by 5 bases and J by 7 bases, 8 bases remained unmatched. CDR3 protein: CASSLSGRGNEQFF. CDR3 nucleotide sequence: TGTGCCAGCAGCCTCTCGGGGCGGGGGAATGAGCAGTTCTTC.

This clonotype was detected many times. This chain joins TRBV4-2 and TRBJ2-3; TRBD2 matches 8 bases. Germline CDR1 and CDR2: LGHNA and YNFKEQ. The CDR3 length is 17 residues. The V and J ends lost 0 bases and 2 bases, in that order; junction bases with no gene match: 7. CDR3 region: CASSQDRSSGATDTQYF. DNA of the CDR3: TGTGCCAGCAGCCAAGATCGAAGTAGCGGGGCCACAGATACGCAGTATTTT.

This clonotype was picked up many times. The chain is built from TRBV12-3 or TRBV12-4 and TRBJ2-2, with 8 bases matching TRBD1. After removal of 4 bases from V and 4 bases from J, the junction contained 14 bases not matched to a gene. This CDR3 spans 18 amino acids. CDR3 in DNA: TGTGCCAGCAGTTCCCACCAGACAGGGGCCAGGGGCACCGGGGAGCTGTTTTTT. Its protein product is CASSSHQTGARGTGELFF.

V gene TRBV24-1 combines with J gene TRBJ1-5; TRBD1 might be the D (6 bases). Germline values: CDR1 KGHDR, CDR2 SFDVKD. This CDR3 region has 15 residues. V was trimmed by 5 bases and J by 2 bases, leaving 12 bases between them. CDR3 coding DNA: TGTGCCACCAGTGCCGGCGGGGGCGGCAATCAGCCCCAGCATTTT. Translating it yields CATSAGGGGNQPQHF.